This entry lists 20 T cell receptor beta chains sequenced from one sample in a study of OX40 agonist ivuxolimab in advanced cancers. Produced via immunoSEQ multiplex PCR; TCRdb's table is partial and in-frame only. The profile shows roughly 93,000 clones, 84% of them singletons. The sequencing used CD4+ or CD8+ T cells sorted from blood, collected in a trial of the OX40 agonist ivuxolimab. Receptors were obtained from an adult with an advanced solid tumor such as melanoma, head and neck, liver or kidney cancer.

The chain carries TRBV19 and TRBJ1-1; 9 positions match TRBD1. The CDR3 has 15 amino acids. The ends lost 5 bases at V and 3 bases at J; junction bases unmatched: 7. Germline assignment: CDR1 LNHDA and CDR2 SQIVND (reference sequence). CDR3: CASSGWTGDHTEAFF. In nucleotides, the CDR3 is TGTGCCAGTAGTGGATGGACAGGGGACCACACTGAAGCTTTCTTT.

A single count supports this clone. This sequence joins TRBV6-1 and TRBJ2-1; 11 positions agree with TRBD2. Germline CDR1 and CDR2: MNHNS and SASEGT. J lost 7 bases, V lost 6 bases, and 8 bases had no gene match. The CDR3 length is 15 residues. CDR3: CASSTSGGTGNEQFF. CDR3 DNA: TGTGCCAGCAGCACTAGCGGGGGCACGGGGAATGAGCAGTTCTTC.

This clone was observed a few times. V is TRBV2 and J is TRBJ1-2; weak D call: TRBD1 (5 bases). Germline V gene lookup returns CDR1 SNHLY and CDR2 FYNNEI. The V end lost 5 bases, the J end lost 4 bases, and 8 bases lay between the germline ends. The CDR3 contains 12 residues. The CDR3 protein is CASSSDSYGYTF. For the CDR3, the DNA is TGTGCCAGCAGTTCAGACAGCTATGGCTACACCTTC.

This clone was seen just once. This chain links TRBV10-3 with TRBJ1-1, with unresolved D. CDR1 ENHRY and CDR2 SYGVKD come from the germline V gene. Trimming cost V 9 bases and J 8 bases, with 13 bases left between them. The CDR3 consists of 11 residues. CDR3 nucleotide sequence: TGTGCCATTCAGTCGGGGAAGGAAGCTTTCTTT. This gives the protein CAIQSGKEAFF.

The rearrangement joins TRBV9 to TRBJ2-3; 7 nucleotides match TRBD2. Germline-derived CDR1 and CDR2 are SGDLS and YYNGEE. The CDR3 runs to 15 residues. Germline trimming cut 2 bases from V and 1 base from J; bases unmatched to any gene: 4. For the CDR3, the DNA is TGTGCCAGCAGCGTGGGGACTACGGGCACAGATACGCAGTATTTT. This encodes CASSVGTTGTDTQYF.

This clone has a handful of counts. The CDR3 DNA follows: TGTGCCAGCAGTGCAGAGGGCGGCTACGAGCAGTACTTC. Translating it yields CASSAEGGYEQYF. The V and J genes are TRBV6-1 and TRBJ2-7; D perhaps matches TRBD2 (5 bases). V dropped 4 bases and J dropped 3 bases, with 10 bases sitting between them. Germline values: CDR1 MNHNS, CDR2 SASEGT. The CDR3 loop spans 13 amino acids.

The chain couples TRBV6-6 to TRBJ2-7; unclear D gene. Germline CDR1 is MNHNY and CDR2 is SVGAGI (reference sequence). The CDR3 runs to 14 residues. The V gene lost 0 bases and the J gene lost 6 bases, with 12 bases spanning the gap. The CDR3 loop reads CASSYSGYVTEQYF. Written as DNA, the CDR3 is TGTGCCAGCAGTTACTCCGGTTATGTGACCGAGCAGTACTTC.

This clone was seen only a few times. The chain joins TRBV6-4 to TRBJ2-7; D ambiguous. CDR3 length: 16 residues. The V end was cut by 11 bases, the J end by 2 bases, with 25 bases between. CDR1 and CDR2 from the germline V gene are MRHNA and SNTAGT. The CDR3 bases are TGTGCCTGCAAGTCGGAGCGCCCGTTTGGGACCTACGAGCAGTACTTC. Translation: CACKSERPFGTYEQYF.

The genes are TRBV7-3 and TRBJ2-3, with 9 positions matching TRBD2. The CDR3 is 17 amino acids. Unmatched junction bases numbered 10, after V lost 4 bases and J lost 2 bases. The germline V gene encodes CDR1 SGHTA and CDR2 FQGTGA. CDR3 in amino acids: CASSSRLAGDYTDTQYF. DNA of the CDR3: TGTGCCAGCAGCTCCCGGTTAGCGGGGGACTACACAGATACGCAGTATTTT.

The V call is TRBV6-5, the J call TRBJ2-7, with 8 bases lining up with TRBD1. The germline V gene encodes CDR1 MNHEY and CDR2 SVGAGI. The CDR3 loop spans 13 amino acids. The junction had 5 bases not matched to a gene; V was cut back by 7 bases and J by 3 bases. The CDR3 region has the DNA TGTGCCAGCACCTACGGACAGGGCTACGAGCAGTACTTC. Amino acid sequence: CASTYGQGYEQYF.

This sequence joins TRBV15 and TRBJ1-6; perhaps TRBD1 as D (5 bases). Germline V gene sequence: CDR1 LNHNV, CDR2 YYDKDF (reference sequence). V lost 4 bases to trimming and J lost 7 bases, with 14 bases between them. The CDR3 loop spans 15 amino acids. The CDR3, as DNA: TGTGCCACCAGCATGGGGCCAGGCGAGAATTCACCCCTCCACTTT. Residues: CATSMGPGENSPLHF.

The J gene is TRBJ1-2, the V gene TRBV19; 10 positions agree with TRBD1. Germline V CDR1 and CDR2: LNHDA, SQIVND (reference sequence). The CDR3 runs 16 residues. With 5 bases clipped from V and 6 bases from J, the junction kept 12 bases outside the gene matches. CDR3 DNA: TGTGCCAGTAGTGATGGGATTTGGGGACAGGGGAATGGCTACACCTTC. Translating it yields CASSDGIWGQGNGYTF.

The J gene is TRBJ1-3, the V gene TRBV19; D not resolved. The CDR3 runs to 14 residues. CDR1 is LNHDA, CDR2 SQIVND, per germline (reference sequence). V was cut by 3 bases and J by 3 bases, with 9 bases left in between. CDR3 in amino acids: CASSIRGDGNTIYF. CDR3 coding DNA: TGTGCCAGTAGTATCCGGGGTGATGGAAACACCATATATTTT.

This clone was recorded once. The chain joins TRBV7-9 to TRBJ2-1; 8 bases agree with TRBD2. CDR1 and CDR2 from the germline V gene are SEHNR and FQNEAQ (reference sequence). The V segment lost 5 bases and the J segment 0 bases; nucleotides outside the gene matches: 3. The CDR3 consists of 15 residues. The CDR3 DNA reads as TGTGCCAGCAGCCAAAGCGGGAGCTCCTACAATGAGCAGTTCTTC. Protein product: CASSQSGSSYNEQFF.

CDR3 sequence: CASSLTLGVSGYTF. In nucleotides, the CDR3 is TGTGCCAGCAGCTTAACACTAGGGGTGTCAGGCTACACCTTC. The chain links TRBV13 to TRBJ1-2; tentatively, D is TRBD1 (5 bases). The CDR3 runs 14 residues. Trimming pared 2 bases from V and 8 bases from J, leaving 15 bases between. Germline V lookup: CDR1 PRHDT, CDR2 FYEKMQ (reference sequence).

V gene TRBV7-9 combines with J gene TRBJ1-6; D might be TRBD1 (5 bases). The CDR3 consists of 15 residues. Trimming left V 3 bases short and J 8 bases short, with 14 bases between. Germline CDR1 and CDR2: SEHNR and FQNEAQ (reference sequence). CDR3 sequence (DNA): TGTGCCAGCAGCTTGGAGGGAGGGGTTTATTCACCCCTCCACTTT. Translating it yields CASSLEGGVYSPLHF.

This rearrangement joins TRBV6-5 to TRBJ2-4, with 9 bases lining up with TRBD1. The CDR3 runs to 14 residues. V shed 8 bases, J shed 6 bases, and the junction held 8 bases outside the gene matches. The germline V gene encodes CDR1 MNHEY and CDR2 SVGAGI. The CDR3: CASQTPGQGNIQYF. CDR3 in DNA: TGTGCCAGCCAAACACCGGGACAGGGAAACATTCAGTACTTC.

The rearrangement links TRBV1 to TRBJ2-1; TRBD2, the table's D call, was not compared with the DNA. TRBV1 is a recognized pseudogene. The CDR3 is 16 residues long. Here the CDR3 reads CTSSHPTSGSDNEQFF. The CDR3, as DNA: TGCACCAGCAGCCACCCCACTAGCGGGAGCGACAATGAGCAGTTCTTC.

This clone was seen repeatedly, ten times or more. V is TRBV11-3 and J is TRBJ2-1; 8 nucleotides match TRBD2. Per the germline V gene, CDR1 is SGHNT and CDR2 is YENEEA. CDR3 size: 13 residues. V gave up 8 bases and J gave up 8 bases; unmatched junction bases: 8. CDR3 amino acids: CASGISGAYEQFF. The CDR3 coding sequence is TGTGCCAGCGGCATTAGCGGGGCATATGAGCAGTTCTTC.

The chain carries TRBV7-9 and TRBJ2-6, with unresolved D. The CDR3 length is 16 residues. The germline V gene has CDR1 SEHNR and CDR2 FQNEAQ (reference sequence). Deletions cut 7 bases from V and 0 bases from J, with 13 bases between. This CDR3 reads CASTIPKTSGANVLTF. In DNA form, the CDR3 reads TGTGCCAGCACAATCCCGAAGACCTCTGGGGCCAACGTCCTGACTTTC.